These T cell receptor beta chains were read from a single sample in a study of blood T cells in healthy people across ages. TCRdb re-analysed the 5' RACE reads in MiXCR, keeping a single row per CDR3 protein. The sample shows hundreds of thousands of distinct CDR3 sequences, more than 50% of them seen only once. The material sequenced was blood. The source is a man aged 35 to 55 in good health. The CDR3 runs from the conserved cysteine through the conserved F or W. Fields, in order: clone size, J gene, V gene, D gene, CDR3 protein, CDR3 DNA. A D gene is named only where the DNA matches it firmly. Size is omitted from some rows. Given values are once, few, many or a class for expanded clones.

clone_size: -; j_call: TRBJ2-4; v_call: TRBV7-9; d_call: -; cdr3_aa: CASSLPYRVGAKNIQYF; cdr3_nt: TGTGCCAGCAGCTTACCGTACAGGGTCGGGGCCAAAAACATTCAGTACTTC
clone_size: -; j_call: TRBJ1-2; v_call: TRBV18; d_call: -; cdr3_aa: CASSLNQGSGYTF; cdr3_nt: TGTGCCAGCTCACTAAATCAAGGGTCTGGCTACACCTTC
clone_size: -; j_call: TRBJ2-3; v_call: TRBV15; d_call: -; cdr3_aa: CATSRGRWDTQYF; cdr3_nt: TGTGCCACCAGCAGAGGACGGTGGGATACGCAGTATTTT
clone_size: -; j_call: TRBJ1-2; v_call: TRBV4-1; d_call: TRBD1; cdr3_aa: CASKQSPGQGYGYTF; cdr3_nt: TGCGCCAGCAAACAATCCCCCGGACAGGGCTATGGCTACACCTTC
clone_size: -; j_call: TRBJ2-3; v_call: TRBV29-1; d_call: -; cdr3_aa: CSVEGGILPDTQYF; cdr3_nt: TGCAGCGTTGAAGGTGGGATTTTGCCAGATACGCAGTATTTT
clone_size: -; j_call: TRBJ1-1; v_call: TRBV29-1; d_call: -; cdr3_aa: CSVAPLAGNTEAFF; cdr3_nt: TGCAGCGTTGCCCCCTTAGCAGGGAACACTGAAGCTTTCTTT
clone_size: -; j_call: TRBJ1-2; v_call: TRBV4-2; d_call: TRBD1; cdr3_aa: CASSQDLSEDRGYGYTF; cdr3_nt: TGTGCCAGCAGCCAAGATTTGTCAGAGGACAGGGGCTATGGCTACACCTTC
clone_size: -; j_call: TRBJ2-7; v_call: TRBV7-9; d_call: -; cdr3_aa: CASSLVRGGKPTYEQYF; cdr3_nt: TGTGCCAGCAGCTTAGTTCGCGGCGGGAAACCTACCTACGAGCAGTACTTC
clone_size: few; j_call: TRBJ2-1; v_call: TRBV2; d_call: -; cdr3_aa: CASRGSYNEQFF; cdr3_nt: TGTGCCAGCAGGGGGTCCTACAATGAGCAGTTCTTC
clone_size: many; j_call: TRBJ2-5; v_call: TRBV29-1; d_call: -; cdr3_aa: CSVDRGQETQYF; cdr3_nt: TGCAGCGTTGACAGGGGCCAAGAGACCCAGTACTTC
clone_size: -; j_call: TRBJ2-4; v_call: TRBV6-6; d_call: TRBD1; cdr3_aa: CASTPGQGKNIQYF; cdr3_nt: TGTGCCAGCACCCCGGGACAGGGTAAAAACATTCAGTACTTC
clone_size: few; j_call: TRBJ2-5; v_call: TRBV14; d_call: -; cdr3_aa: CASSQEVQAQETQYF; cdr3_nt: TGTGCCAGCAGCCAAGAAGTCCAAGCCCAAGAGACCCAGTACTTC
clone_size: -; j_call: TRBJ2-3; v_call: TRBV24-1; d_call: TRBD1; cdr3_aa: CATSDPGTGLQDTQYF; cdr3_nt: TGTGCCACCAGTGATCCAGGGACAGGGTTACAAGATACGCAGTATTTT
clone_size: few; j_call: TRBJ2-3; v_call: TRBV5-1; d_call: TRBD1; cdr3_aa: CASSLLQGARGDTQYF; cdr3_nt: TGCGCCAGCAGCTTGCTACAGGGGGCAAGAGGAGATACGCAGTATTTT
clone_size: -; j_call: TRBJ2-7; v_call: TRBV7-8; d_call: -; cdr3_aa: CASTTGASKYEQYF; cdr3_nt: TGTGCCAGCACCACCGGTGCCTCAAAATACGAGCAGTACTTC
clone_size: -; j_call: TRBJ2-3; v_call: TRBV25-1; d_call: -; cdr3_aa: CASRAGITTDTQYF; cdr3_nt: TGTGCCAGCAGAGCCGGGATTACCACAGATACGCAGTATTTT
clone_size: -; j_call: TRBJ2-5; v_call: TRBV10-2; d_call: -; cdr3_aa: CASSGRVSGNEQYF; cdr3_nt: TGCGCCAGCAGTGGTAGGGTATCAGGCAATGAGCAGTACTTC
clone_size: -; j_call: TRBJ2-4; v_call: TRBV29-1; d_call: -; cdr3_aa: CSAVQGTKNIQYF; cdr3_nt: TGCAGCGCTGTGCAGGGGACCAAAAACATTCAGTACTTC
clone_size: -; j_call: TRBJ1-6; v_call: TRBV15; d_call: TRBD1; cdr3_aa: CATSPRLGQNNSPLHF; cdr3_nt: TGTGCCACCAGCCCCCGCCTGGGACAGAATAATTCACCCCTCCACTTT
clone_size: -; j_call: TRBJ2-5; v_call: TRBV6-5; d_call: TRBD2; cdr3_aa: CASSYMAGAVTQYF; cdr3_nt: TGTGCCAGCAGTTACATGGCGGGAGCTGTGACCCAGTACTTC